This T cell receptor beta chain emerged from a study of T cell changes during pregnancy in multiple sclerosis. Measured with immunoSEQ multiplex PCR; TCRdb has only the in-frame clones, and not every one. This repertoire shows around 70,000 clones, around 90% found once; its top ten account for under 0.35%. CDR1 and CDR2 from the germline V gene are SGHNT and YENEEA. The junction had 7 bases not matched to a gene; V was cut back by 4 bases and J by 6 bases. This CDR3 has 15 residues. The sequence was collected from a female donor with multiple sclerosis, enrolled in a pregnancy study. The rearrangement uses TRBV11-3 and TRBJ2-1; 9 nucleotides match TRBD2. The sequencing used CD4+ T cells from peripheral blood mononuclear cells, collected after pregnancy. The CDR3 loop is CASSSSGRPFNEQFF. In DNA, the CDR3 is TGTGCCAGCAGCTCCAGCGGGAGGCCCTTCAATGAGCAGTTCTTC. Based on the CDR3 plus reference TRBV11-3 and TRBJ2-1, the full variable domain is EAGVVQSPRYKIIEKKQPVAFWCNPISGHNTLYWYLQNLGQGPELLIRYENEEAVDDSQLPKDRFSAERLKGVDSTLKIQPAELGDSAVYLCASSSSGRPFNEQFFGPGTRLTVL.